The 24 T cell receptor delta chains below were found in one sample sequenced in a study of γδ T cells in repeated Plasmodium falciparum infection. Bulk repertoires came from Vgamma9/Vdelta2+ or Vdelta2-negative gammadelta T cells flow-sorted from PBMC. TCRdb re-processed the multiplex PCR reads using CATT. The sample has 90,000 to 95,000 delta-chain clones; 0.98% are singletons. The sample consisted of gamma-delta T cells from blood. These receptors came from a pool of human donors (malaria-infected and uninfected, not separated).

This clone appeared many times. V usage is TRDV2 and J usage is TRDJ1; 7 positions agree with TRDD2. The CDR3 runs 18 residues. J lost 2 bases, V lost 0 bases, and 14 bases had no gene match. Germline lookup yields CDR1 GEAIGNYY and CDR2 EKD. CDR3 sequence (DNA): TGTGCCTGTGACACCGTTCCTACGCGATACCAATCTACCGATAAACTCATCTTT. This codes for CACDTVPTRYQSTDKLIF.

This clone was picked up a small number of times. For this DNA, TCRdb reports the protein of a much larger clone, which diverges at residue 6, most likely from a read error; the protein presented here is translated directly from the DNA. Other nucleotide sequences in the sample specify the same CDR3. CDR3 loop: CACDLALGDSTTDKLIF. Written as DNA, the CDR3 is TGTGCCTGTGACCTGGCACTGGGGGATAGCACGACCGATAAGCTCATCTTT. V gene TRDV2 was called; the J gene was not; TRDD3 is taken as the D call from the table, unchecked against the DNA. The CDR3 extends over 17 amino acids. The V gene's germline CDR1 is GEAIGNYY and CDR2 EKD.

This clone was picked up a small number of times. A far larger clone is a single base away, which makes a read error likely. Other DNA sequences in this specimen translate into the identical CDR3. The rearrangement joins TRDV1 to TRDJ1; tentative D call: TRDD2 (6 bases). TCRdb does not report a J gene; here it was assigned by matching the DNA to germline references. The V gene's germline CDR1 is TSWWSYY and CDR2 QGS. CDR3 length equals 19 residues. The CDR3 coding sequence is TGTGCTCTTTCCTACCGGGATGGTAGAGGGTTACAGTACACCGACAAACTCATCTTT. This encodes CALSYRDGRGLQYTDKLIF.

This clone was recorded a few times. The protein that TCRdb holds for this DNA derives from a much larger clone and differs from the translated DNA at residue 9, which likely indicates a read error; the protein shown here is translated from the DNA. J is TRDJ1 and V is TRDV2; D perhaps matches TRDD2 (5 bases). TCRdb records no J gene; here it was assigned by comparing the DNA to germline. The CDR3 is made up of 13 amino acids. Trimming pared 4 bases from V and 6 bases from J, leaving 14 bases between. Germline lookup yields CDR1 GEAIGNYY and CDR2 EKD. The CDR3 sequence is CACDPLRTNKLIF. In DNA form, the CDR3 reads TGTGCCTGTGATCCCCTTCGGACCAATAAACTCATCTTT.

A single count supports this clone. The V segment is TRDV1, and no J call was made; the listed D gene, TRDD3, was not tested against the DNA. This CDR3 is built from 25 residues. Germline V lookup: CDR1 TSWWSYY, CDR2 QGS. The CDR3 DNA reads TGTGCTCGGGAACTTCTTGGCCTTCCTACAACGGGGGTACTGGGGGTCACCTACCTGACCGATAAACTCACCTTT. Protein sequence: CARELLGLPTTGVLGVTYLTDKLTF.

A word on this clone: TCRdb records a much larger clone's protein for this DNA, with a difference at residue 15 that likely arises from a read error; the protein given is the translation of the DNA. V gene TRDV1 combines with J gene TRDJ1, with 13 bases lining up with TRDD3. No J gene is reported in TCRdb; it was inferred here by comparing the DNA with germline. CDR3 length: 19 residues. Trimming took 2 bases from V and 8 from J; bases not matched to a gene: 17. Germline V gene sequence: CDR1 TSWWSYY, CDR2 QGS. The CDR3 region is CALGEGAKTRTGGYEKLIF. The CDR3 DNA reads TGTGCTCTTGGGGAAGGGGCTAAAACCCGTACTGGGGGATACGAAAAACTCATCTTT.

As for this clone: TCRdb's protein for this DNA is that of a much larger clone and differs from the translation at residue 13, likely a read error; the protein shown is the DNA translation. The chain couples TRDV2 to TRDJ3; 11 nucleotides line up with TRDD3. TCRdb carries no J gene annotation; the J gene was assigned here by matching the DNA with germline. From germline, CDR1 is GEAIGNYY and CDR2 EKD. The CDR3 has 18 residues. The CDR3 nucleotides read TGTGCCTGTGACGTACTGGGGGATATTTCCTGGGACATCCGACAGATGTTTTTC. Protein: CACDVLGDISWDIRQMFF.

Of note for this clone: A far larger clone is one nucleotide away, so this likely arose from a read error. The sample carries other DNA sequences with the same CDR3. The V gene corresponds to TRDV2; no J gene was called; whether TRDD3, the table's D call, matches the DNA was not checked. CDR1 GEAIGNYY and CDR2 EKD come from the germline V gene. The CDR3 covers 18 residues. In DNA, the CDR3 is TGTGCCTGTGACCCGATACTGGGGGATACGCATCAAACCGATAAGCTCATCTTT. Its protein product is CACDPILGDTHQTDKLIF.

On this clone: It is likely a read error: a sequence one base away is far more abundant. The same CDR3 can be traced to other DNA sequences in this sample. The V gene is TRDV2, the J gene TRDJ1; the D is unclear. The J gene comes from matching the DNA to germline here; TCRdb lacks it. Germline CDR1 GEAIGNYY, CDR2 EKD. This CDR3 has 16 residues. Deletions cut 3 bases from V and 0 bases from J, with 16 bases between. The DNA of the CDR3 is TGTGCCTGTGACGCCCTATATACCTTGTACACCGATAAACTCATCTTT. It is translated as CACDALYTLYTDKLIF.

This clone was counted a few times. The TCRdb record carries a much larger clone's protein, which differs from this DNA's translation at residue 9; a read error is the likely cause, and the protein listed here is the DNA translation. The chain is built from TRDV1 and TRDJ1; 12 bases align to TRDD3. Germline CDR1 and CDR2: TSWWSYY and QGS. The CDR3 runs 25 residues. V lost 1 base, J lost 3 bases, and 30 bases stayed unmatched. CDR3 in amino acids: CALGEPHTGPSTKFNWGIHSDKLIF. CDR3 DNA: TGTGCTCTTGGGGAACCCCATACCGGGCCTTCTACCAAGTTTAACTGGGGGATACACTCCGATAAACTCATCTTT.

About this clone: Since a far larger clone is one base different, this is likely a read error. Other DNA sequences in the sample encode the same CDR3. No J gene was called, and the V gene is TRDV1; the DNA was not compared with TRDD3, the D call given in the table. The CDR3 has 19 amino acids. Germline values: CDR1 TSWWSYY, CDR2 QGS. DNA for the CDR3: TGTGCTCTTGGGGATTTCCGGTACTGGGGGATACGTAACACCGATAAACTCATCTTC. Translation gives CALGDFRYWGIRNTDKLIF.

At least ten counts were recorded for this clone. TCRdb's listed protein matches a much larger clone and diverges from this DNA's translation at residue 3, likely through a read error; the protein shown comes from the DNA. V and J are TRDV2 and TRDJ1; D might be TRDD3 (6 bases). The CDR3 is 17 residues long. CDR1 and CDR2 (germline): GEAIGNYY, EKD. CDR3 sequence: CARDTPWGEPDTDKLIF. The CDR3 nucleotides are TGTGCCCGTGACACCCCTTGGGGGGAGCCTGACACCGATAAACTCATCTTT.

This clone was recorded a few times. It is likely a read error: a sequence one base away is far more abundant. Other DNA variants within this sample encode the same CDR3. There is no J gene call, but TRDV1 is given as the V gene; the DNA was not compared with TRDD3, the D call given in the table. Germline V gene lookup returns CDR1 TSWWSYY and CDR2 QGS. The CDR3 totals 16 residues. The CDR3 region has the DNA TGTGCTCTTATACCTCCCCAGTACTGGAGGACCGATAAGCTCATCTTT. Protein product: CALIPPQYWRTDKLIF.

This clone was seen at least ten times. The sample carries other DNA sequences with the same CDR3. The chain uses TRDV1 and TRDJ1; TRDD3 matches at 7 bases. This CDR3 comprises 14 residues. V was pared by 9 bases and J by 2 bases, with 9 bases of the junction left unmatched. Germline assignment: CDR1 TSWWSYY and CDR2 QGS. The CDR3 nucleotides read TGTGCTCTCCTACGTCCCTGGGGGACCGATAAACTCATCTTT. This encodes CALLRPWGTDKLIF.

Turning to this clone: It is likely a read error: a sequence one base away is far more abundant. Additional DNA sequences in this sample encode the identical CDR3. This chain joins TRDV2 and TRDJ3; TRDD3 agrees at 7 bases. Germline matching of the DNA provided the J gene here, since TCRdb leaves it blank. The CDR3 contains 21 residues. The germline gives CDR1 GEAIGNYY, CDR2 EKD. Here the CDR3 DNA reads TGTGCATGTGACAAGAGGAGCTGGGGGTTCCTTAAGACCTGGGACACCCGACAGATGTTTTTC. Translation: CACDKRSWGFLKTWDTRQMFF.

On this clone: This likely reflects a read error, since a far larger clone is one base away. The sample contains more than one DNA sequence encoding this CDR3. The chain recombines TRDV2 with TRDJ1; 11 nucleotides agree with TRDD3. TCRdb offers no J gene call, so here the DNA was matched to germline to obtain one. The germline CDR1 and CDR2 sequences are GEAIGNYY and EKD. This CDR3 region has 21 residues. CDR3 protein: CACGPFLPLGDITAATDKLIF. DNA of the CDR3: TGCGCCTGTGGGCCCTTCCTCCCACTGGGGGATATTACGGCTGCCACCGATAAACTCATCTTT.

This clone was detected only a few times. This probably arose from a read error, given a far larger clone one base away. Other DNA sequences within the sample encode an identical CDR3. J gene calling gave no result, while the V gene is TRDV1; the table names TRDD3, a call not compared with the DNA. This CDR3 has 23 residues. Germline loops: CDR1 TSWWSYY, CDR2 QGS. CDR3: CALGELPFQYWGTESWDTRQMFF. In nucleotides, the CDR3 is TGTGCTCTTGGGGAACTGCCCTTTCAGTACTGGGGGACCGAATCCTGGGACACCCGACAGATGTTCTTC.

Worth noting for this clone: The protein TCRdb lists belongs to a much larger clone and differs from this DNA's translation at residue 11, which points to a read error; the protein shown is made from the DNA. The chain couples TRDV2 to TRDJ1; 13 bases fit TRDD3. Per germline, CDR1 GEAIGNYY and CDR2 EKD. J gave up 4 bases and V 6 bases, and 19 bases lay outside the gene matches. The CDR3 has 19 residues. The CDR3 DNA is TGTGCCTGTAATGGCGTACTGGGGGATACGGGCCTCGACAGCGATAAACTCATCTTT. Protein sequence: CACNGVLGDTGLDSDKLIF.

This clone was seen more than once but under ten times. This DNA translates differently at residue 5 from the TCRdb protein, which is that of a much larger clone; a read error is likely, and the protein shown is the DNA's own translation. The chain is built from TRDV2 and TRDJ1; 9 bases match TRDD3. As TCRdb names no J gene, one was assigned here on the basis of a DNA match to germline. The CDR3 covers 15 residues. CDR1 is GEAIGNYY, CDR2 EKD, per germline. V gave up 3 bases and J gave up 1 base; unmatched junction bases: 5. The DNA of the CDR3 is TGTGCCTGTGACCTGGGGGATCCCCGCACCGATAAACTCATCTTT. Encoded protein: CACDLGDPRTDKLIF.

With regard to this clone: The protein TCRdb gives is from a much larger clone and does not agree with this DNA's translation at residue 3, likely a read error; the protein shown here comes from the DNA. This chain connects TRDV2 to TRDJ1; D call uncertain. No J gene is reported in TCRdb; it was inferred here by comparing the DNA with germline. The CDR3 consists of 16 residues. Trimming took off 8 bases at V and 0 bases at J, with 21 bases between the two ends. Germline V lookup: CDR1 GEAIGNYY, CDR2 EKD. The CDR3 loop is CAYRDAVRGYTDKLIF. In DNA, the CDR3 is TGTGCCTATCGCGATGCGGTGAGGGGTTACACCGATAAACTCATCTTT.

This clone was detected only a few times. A far bigger clonotype differs at one base, so this is likely a read error. The identical CDR3 is also encoded by other nucleotide sequences in the sample. The rearrangement joins TRDV1 to TRDJ3; TRDD3 matches at 9 bases. Germline V gene sequence: CDR1 TSWWSYY, CDR2 QGS. The CDR3 consists of 22 residues. Here the CDR3 reads CALGELESILGDPCWDTRQMFF. DNA of the CDR3: TGTGCTCTTGGCGAACTAGAATCTATACTGGGGGACCCTTGCTGGGACACCCGACAGATGTTTTTC.

Ten or more counts support this clone. The chain employs TRDV2 and TRDJ1, with 11 positions matching TRDD3. Germline lookup yields CDR1 GEAIGNYY and CDR2 EKD. V gave up 3 bases and J gave up 0 bases; unmatched junction bases: 11. This CDR3 contains 18 residues. Written as DNA, the CDR3 is TGTGCCTGTGACGAGGTGGGGGATACGCGGAGGTACACCGATAAACTCATCTTT. Protein sequence: CACDEVGDTRRYTDKLIF.

This clone was detected a few times. Translating this DNA gives a protein that differs at residue 16 from the TCRdb one, which belongs to a much larger clone; a read error is likely, and the protein shown is this translation. This rearrangement joins TRDV1 to TRDJ1, with D perhaps being TRDD2 or TRDD3 (7 bases each). The CDR3 loop spans 19 amino acids. Germline CDR1 is TSWWSYY and CDR2 is QGS. The CDR3 loop reads CALGIGPGPSSSTGVTLIF. In DNA, the CDR3 is TGTGCCCTTGGGATCGGGCCCGGGCCTTCCTCCAGTACTGGGGTCACACTCATCTTT.

Concerning this clone itself: TCRdb has a much larger clone's protein, which differs at residue 12 from the translation of this DNA, likely because of a read error; what is shown is the protein translated from the DNA. This chain joins TRDV1 and TRDJ1, with 7 positions matching TRDD2. The V and J ends lost 4 bases and 1 base, in that order; junction bases with no gene match: 24. This CDR3 is 21 amino acids long. The germline CDR1 and CDR2 sequences are TSWWSYY and QGS. The CDR3 sequence: CALGAGDSYFGEYGGTDKLIF. The CDR3 DNA reads as TGTGCTCTTGGGGCAGGAGATTCCTACTTCGGGGAATACGGAGGCACCGATAAACTCATCTTT.